These 18 T cell receptor beta chains came from one sample sequenced in a study of cytomegalovirus exposure and HLA in healthy donors. Use of 60 Vbeta and 13 Jbeta primers characterized the PCR. Only in-frame clones appear in the TCRdb table, and some are missing; sequencing was by immunoSEQ multiplex PCR. The sample has around 170,000 clones; roughly 82% are singletons. The sample consisted of PBMCs. The receptors come from a woman in her forties or fifties in good health and CMV-seropositive.

The chain couples TRBV4-1 to TRBJ2-1, with TRBD2 matching 7 bases. The CDR3 has 14 amino acids. In germline, CDR1 is MGHRA, CDR2 YSYEKL. Unmatched junction bases numbered 4, after V lost 7 bases and J lost 1 base. CDR3 loop: CASTLADSYNEQFF. The CDR3 region has the DNA TGCGCCAGCACCCTAGCGGATTCCTACAATGAGCAGTTCTTC.

This sequence joins TRBV25-1 and TRBJ2-6; D possibly corresponds to TRBD1 (6 bases). Germline CDR1 and CDR2: MGHDK and SYGVNS. Trimming stripped 4 bases from V and 2 bases from J, with 12 bases between. This CDR3 region has 16 residues. CDR3 sequence reads: CASSGQGIPGANVLTF. The DNA for the CDR3 is TGTGCCAGCAGTGGGCAGGGGATACCTGGGGCCAACGTCCTGACTTTC.

The chain recombines TRBV5-1 with TRBJ2-7; D gene unclear. Germline lookup yields CDR1 SGHRS and CDR2 YFSETQ. V dropped 0 bases and J dropped 0 bases, with 7 bases sitting between them. This CDR3 spans 14 amino acids. This CDR3 reads CASSLDSSSYEQYF. In DNA, the CDR3 is TGCGCCAGCAGCTTGGACAGTAGCTCCTACGAGCAGTACTTC.

The chain carries TRBV11-2 and TRBJ2-1; D is perhaps TRBD2 (5 bases). Germline values: CDR1 SGHAT, CDR2 FQNNGV. Between the trimmed V and J ends, which lost 1 base and 8 bases, there was a span of 18 bases. There are 16 residues in the CDR3. DNA of the CDR3: TGTGCCAGCAGCTTAGCCCCGGGGAGACTCATATATGAGCAGTTCTTC. This sequence encodes CASSLAPGRLIYEQFF.

This chain uses TRBV19 with TRBJ2-7; 8 bases align to TRBD1. The CDR3 is 14 amino acids. The V segment lost 5 bases and the J segment 3 bases; nucleotides outside the gene matches: 6. Germline assignment: CDR1 LNHDA and CDR2 SQIVND (reference sequence). The DNA of the CDR3 is TGTGCCAGTAGTGCGGGACAGGATTACTACGAGCAGTACTTC. Protein: CASSAGQDYYEQYF. Filled out from reference TRBV19 and TRBJ2-7, the complete variable domain reads DGGITQSPKYLFRKEGQNVTLSCEQNLNHDAMYWYRQDPGQGLRLIYYSQIVNDFQKGDIAEGYSVSREKKESFPLTVTSAQKNPTAFYLCASSAGQDYYEQYFGPGTRLTVT.

The rearrangement uses TRBV7-3 and TRBJ2-1, with TRBD2 matching over 8 bases. The CDR3 length is 15 residues. Trimming cost V 2 bases and J 4 bases; bases outside gene matches: 4. Per germline, CDR1 SGHTA and CDR2 FQGTGA. CDR3 amino acids: CASSLQAGGYNEQFF. As DNA, the CDR3 is TGTGCCAGCAGCTTACAGGCGGGGGGATACAATGAGCAGTTCTTC. Together with reference TRBV7-3 and TRBJ2-1, the CDR3 gives the full variable domain: GAGVSQTPSNKVTEKGKYVELRCDPISGHTALYWYRQSLGQGPEFLIYFQGTGAADDSGLPNDRFFAVRPEGSVSTLKIQRTERGDSAVYLCASSLQAGGYNEQFFGPGTRLTVL.

This clone was detected only once. The CDR3 region has the DNA TGTGCCAGCAGCGTAGCCGGGACAGGGAGCACTGAAGCTTTCTTT. It specifies CASSVAGTGSTEAFF. The rearrangement links TRBV9 to TRBJ1-1, with 9 positions matching TRBD1. Germline V gives CDR1 SGDLS, CDR2 YYNGEE. CDR3 length equals 15 residues. V shed 0 bases, J shed 4 bases, and the junction held 4 bases outside the gene matches. The whole variable domain, filled in from reference TRBV9 and TRBJ1-1, reads DSGVTQTPKHLITATGQRVTLRCSPRSGDLSVYWYQQSLDQGLQFLIQYYNGEERAKGNILERFSAQQFPDLHSELNLSSLELGDSALYFCASSVAGTGSTEAFFGQGTRLTVV.

The chain is built from TRBV19 and TRBJ1-2; possibly TRBD1 for D (6 bases). With 4 bases removed from V and 2 bases from J, the gap between germline ends came to 17 bases. This CDR3 region has 16 residues. Germline V gene sequence: CDR1 LNHDA, CDR2 SQIVND (reference sequence). The CDR3, as DNA: TGTGCCAGTAGTACAGTATACAGGGAGGGGAACTATGGCTACACCTTC. Protein product: CASSTVYREGNYGYTF.

V usage is TRBV28 and J usage is TRBJ2-3; 10 bases are a match to TRBD1. The CDR3 covers 16 residues. The germline gives CDR1 MDHEN, CDR2 SYDVKM. With V trimmed by 3 bases and J by 5 bases, 8 bases remained unmatched. The CDR3 DNA follows: TGTGCCAGCAGTTTGGGGACAGGGGTTTTAGAAGATACGCAGTATTTT. Translation: CASSLGTGVLEDTQYF. Looking up the rest from reference TRBV28 and TRBJ2-3 gives the full variable domain: DVKVTQSSRYLVKRTGEKVFLECVQDMDHENMFWYRQDPGLGLRLIYFSYDVKMKEKGDIPEGYSVSREKKERFSLILESASTNQTSMYLCASSLGTGVLEDTQYFGPGTRLTVL.

This chain links TRBV29-1 with TRBJ1-5, with 9 positions matching TRBD1. Germline CDR1 reads SQVTM; CDR2 reads ANQGSEA. There are 15 residues in the CDR3. Germline trimming cut 6 bases from V and 0 bases from J; bases unmatched to any gene: 6. CDR3 DNA: TGCAGCGTGATACAGGGGGCAACTAGCAATCAGCCCCAGCATTTT. Protein: CSVIQGATSNQPQHF.

About this clone: The junction shows a germline mismatch at one end, possibly a read error. V is TRBV11-3 and J is TRBJ1-6; D may be TRBD1 (5 bases). CDR3 length equals 14 residues. CDR1 and CDR2 from the germline V gene are SGHNT and YENEEA. CDR3 DNA: TGTGCCAGCAGTTTAGAGGGGAGCGGTTCACCCCTCCACTTT. This sequence encodes CASSLEGSGSPLHF.

The chain has TRBV7-2 and TRBJ2-2; D remains ambiguous. V was pared by 10 bases and J by 8 bases, with 17 bases between. The CDR3 extends over 13 amino acids. Germline values: CDR1 SGHTA, CDR2 FQGNSA. CDR3 sequence (DNA): TGTGCCACCCGGTCTCCTTGGCGGGGGGAGCTGTTTTTT. Translation: CATRSPWRGELFF.

The genes are TRBV27 and TRBJ1-5; D might be TRBD1 (5 bases). Germline CDR1 MNHEY, CDR2 SMNVEV (reference sequence). V gave up 5 bases and J gave up 0 bases, with 17 bases separating them. The length of the CDR3 is 17 residues. CDR3 sequence: CASSPGTIGYSNQPQHF. The CDR3 DNA reads TGTGCCAGCAGTCCCGGGACTATTGGATATAGCAATCAGCCCCAGCATTTT.

The CDR3: CASSVRGSLTDTQYF. For the CDR3, the DNA is TGTGCCAGCAGCGTACGCGGGAGCCTCACAGATACGCAGTATTTT. The chain has TRBV9 and TRBJ2-3, with TRBD2 matching over 7 bases. Germline V gives CDR1 SGDLS, CDR2 YYNGEE. This CDR3 region has 15 residues. The V segment lost 1 base and the J segment 2 bases; nucleotides outside the gene matches: 4.

This chain joins TRBV7-6 and TRBJ1-5; D is unresolved. Per germline, CDR1 SGHVS and CDR2 FNYEAQ. The CDR3 has 15 amino acids. V was trimmed by 5 bases and J by 1 base, leaving 12 bases between them. For the CDR3, the DNA is TGTGCCAGCAGCCCCGGCGGATCCAGCAATCAGCCCCAGCATTTT. Translated: CASSPGGSSNQPQHF.

Only a few counts were recorded for this clone. The chain links TRBV6-1 to TRBJ2-7; 9 positions agree with TRBD1. CDR3 length: 15 amino acids. Germline V gene data show CDR1 as MNHNS and CDR2 as SASEGT. The V and J ends lost 1 base and 5 bases, in that order; junction bases with no gene match: 6. The CDR3 region is CASSEVTGQGDEQYF. CDR3 nucleotides: TGTGCCAGCAGTGAAGTTACGGGACAGGGAGACGAGCAGTACTTC.

This chain connects TRBV11-2 to TRBJ2-3; TRBD1 is a possible D gene (6 bases). Germline V gene sequence: CDR1 SGHAT, CDR2 FQNNGV. Trimming removed 1 base at V and 2 bases at J, with 13 bases between. The CDR3 has 16 residues. CDR3 sequence (DNA): TGTGCCAGCAGCTTAGGGACAGCACAATCCACAGATACGCAGTATTTT. Protein sequence: CASSLGTAQSTDTQYF.

This clone has only one observation. The chain joins TRBV6-6 to TRBJ1-2, with D possibly TRBD1 on 5 matching bases. Germline V CDR1 and CDR2: MNHNY, SVGAGI (reference sequence). This CDR3 comprises 13 residues. V lost 6 bases to trimming and J lost 3 bases, with 11 bases between them. CDR3: CASSPDSDYGYTF. In nucleotides, the CDR3 is TGTGCCAGCAGCCCTGACAGCGACTATGGCTACACCTTC.